The 5 T cell receptor beta chains below were found in one sample sequenced in a study of cytomegalovirus exposure and HLA in healthy donors. The PCR used 60 Vbeta and 13 Jbeta primers. The repertoire was sequenced with immunoSEQ multiplex PCR; TCRdb's copy has only in-frame clones and lacks some. The table has around 120,000 clones, 60% to 85% seen once. Sequenced sample: PBMCs. The origin of the receptors is a woman aged 40 to 49 in good health and CMV-seronegative.

In the case of this clone: The missing conserved phenylalanine or tryptophan at the end of this CDR3 makes a read error likely. The CDR3 here is CASGGRREVQPQHL. CDR3 DNA: TGTGCCAGTGGGGGACGAAGGGAGGTCCAGCCCCAGCATCTT. The chain uses TRBV2 and TRBJ1-5, with a tentative D call TRBD1 (5 bases). Trimming left V 9 bases short and J 7 bases short, with 19 bases between. The germline V gene encodes CDR1 SNHLY and CDR2 FYNNEI. This CDR3 is 14 amino acids long.

The chain combines TRBV10-3 with TRBJ2-5; 8 bases line up with TRBD1. TRBJ2-7 explains the end of the DNA better; the J call may be wrong. Germline V lookup: CDR1 ENHRY, CDR2 SYGVKD. The CDR3 runs 15 residues. Written as DNA, the CDR3 is TGTGCCATCAGTGGATCCCGGGACAGGAGGACCGAGCAGTACTTC. It specifies CAISGSRDRRTEQYF.

This sequence joins TRBV7-2 and TRBJ1-1; D uncertain. Trimming cost V 6 bases and J 2 bases, with 16 bases left between them. Germline assignment: CDR1 SGHTA and CDR2 FQGNSA. The CDR3 contains 15 residues. The CDR3 sequence is CASSYGRAANTEAFF. In nucleotides, the CDR3 is TGTGCCAGCAGTTACGGGAGGGCCGCTAACACTGAAGCTTTCTTT.

This rearrangement joins TRBV27 to TRBJ2-7, with 15 bases fitting TRBD2. V lost 6 bases, J lost 7 bases, and 7 bases stayed unmatched. CDR1 and CDR2 from the germline V gene are MNHEY and SMNVEV (reference sequence). The length of the CDR3 is 15 residues. CDR3 nucleotide sequence: TGTGCCAGCAGCCCAAAGGGACTAGCGGGAGGTGAGCAGTACTTC. Its protein product is CASSPKGLAGGEQYF.

The chain uses TRBV7-2 and TRBJ1-2; no definite D call. Germline CDR1 reads SGHTA; CDR2 reads FQGNSA. The CDR3 has 14 amino acids. Trimming shortened V by 0 bases and J by 8 bases, and 13 bases separated the two germline ends. The CDR3 region has the DNA TGTGCCAGCAGCTTAGCACCGGGCCCGGGGGGCTACACCTTC. Amino acids: CASSLAPGPGGYTF.